These T cell receptor beta chains were read from a single sample in a study of blood T cell repertoires in COVID-19. Profiled with immunoSEQ multiplex PCR; TCRdb holds only in-frame clones, not every one. The sample consists of 250,000 or so clones, approximately 88% of them appearing once. Specimen: PBMCs or T cells enriched from blood (not recorded which). Every receptor here comes from a woman in her twenties or thirties with acute COVID-19. The CDR3 runs from the conserved cysteine through the conserved F or W. Fields, in order: J gene, clone size, V gene, D gene, CDR3 DNA, CDR3 protein. The D gene is left open where the match is weak. Size is omitted from some rows. Given values are once, few, many or a class for expanded clones.

>TRBJ1-1|few|TRBV5-1|TRBD1
TGCGCCAGCAGCGTAGGGACAGCGAACACTGAAGCTTTCTTT
CASSVGTANTEAFF
>TRBJ1-5|NA|TRBV19|TRBD1
TGTGCCAGTAGTATAGGTCACTCCTCACAGGGGAATCAGCCCCAGCATTTT
CASSIGHSSQGNQPQHF
>TRBJ2-1|once|TRBV18|TRBD1
TGTGCCAGCTCACCCTCGGGACAGGGCTACAATGAGCAGTTCTTC
CASSPSGQGYNEQFF
>TRBJ2-7|NA|TRBV13|TRBD1
TGTGCCAGCAGCTTAGGAGCCACAGGGGCCTACGAGCAGTACTTC
CASSLGATGAYEQYF
>TRBJ1-6|few|TRBV3-1/TRBV3-2|NA
TGTGCCAGCAGCCAAGAATTCAGGAGGCACGCCCTCCACTTT
CASSQEFRRHALHF
>TRBJ1-2|NA|TRBV6-5|TRBD1
TGTGCCAGCAGTTCCACCCTGACAGGGTTTGCTGGCTACACCTTC
CASSSTLTGFAGYTF
>TRBJ2-3|NA|TRBV24-1|TRBD2
TGTGCCACCAGTGATTCCCATTTTGCGGGGGGCGCAGATACGCAGTATTTT
CATSDSHFAGGADTQYF
>TRBJ2-7|NA|TRBV9|NA
TGTGCCAGCAGCGGGACTGGTTTCTACGAGCAGTACTTC
CASSGTGFYEQYF
>TRBJ2-1|NA|TRBV5-1|TRBD2
TGCGCCAGCAGCAAAAAGGGACTAGCGGGGGAGTCTTCCTACAATGAGCAGTTCTTC
CASSKKGLAGESSYNEQFF
>TRBJ2-3|NA|TRBV24-1|TRBD1
TGTGCCACCAGAGATCAGGGGGCGGATACGCAGTATTTT
CATRDQGADTQYF
>TRBJ2-7|NA|TRBV3-1/TRBV3-2|NA
TGTGCCAGCAGCCAAGATGGCCTGTCCTACGAGCAGTACTTC
CASSQDGLSYEQYF
>TRBJ2-6|NA|TRBV7-8|TRBD2
TGTGCCAGCAGTTTTGTTTTAGCGGGGGCCCTCTCTGGGGCCAACGTCCTGACTTTC
CASSFVLAGALSGANVLTF
>TRBJ2-1|NA|TRBV19|TRBD1
TGTGCCAGTAGTATGGGACAGAGTAATGAGCAGTTCTTC
CASSMGQSNEQFF
>TRBJ2-1|NA|TRBV5-8|NA
TGTGCCAGCAGCTTGGACGCCAGCTCCTACAATGAGCAGTTCTTC
CASSLDASSYNEQFF
>TRBJ1-1|once|TRBV7-2|NA
TGTGCCAGCAGCCCCCCGGGAGGGGAAGGAACTGAAGCTTTCTTT
CASSPPGGEGTEAFF
>TRBJ2-3|NA|TRBV7-8|NA
TGTGCCAGCAGCTTAGAGCTCCCCACAGATACGCAGTATTTT
CASSLELPTDTQYF
>TRBJ1-5|few|TRBV2|NA
TGTGCCAGCAGTGAATCGGGGGATCAGCCCCAGCATTTT
CASSESGDQPQHF
>TRBJ2-3|NA|TRBV7-6|NA
TGTGCCAGCAGTCGTATACTGAGCACAGATACGCAGTATTTT
CASSRILSTDTQYF
>TRBJ2-5|NA|TRBV6-5|TRBD1
TGTGCCACCTCAGGGGGCACCCCCGAGGCCCAGTACTTC
CATSGGTPEAQYF
>TRBJ1-1|NA|TRBV6-5|TRBD1
TGTGCCAGCAGTTATGGCGGGACAGGGGGAACTGAAGCTTTCTTT
CASSYGGTGGTEAFF
>TRBJ2-2|NA|TRBV11-3|TRBD1
TGTGCCAGCAGCTCTCCCGCTTTAGACAGGGCCGGGGAGCTGTTTTTT
CASSSPALDRAGELFF
>TRBJ1-5|NA|TRBV6-6|NA
TGTGCCAGCAGTTACTCGGGGAGTAATCAGCCCCAGCATTTT
CASSYSGSNQPQHF
>TRBJ2-5|NA|TRBV7-2|NA
TGTGCCAGCAGCAAACAGGGTGGCGGGGAGACCCAGTACTTC
CASSKQGGGETQYF
>TRBJ1-5|NA|TRBV6-5|NA
TGTGCCAGCAGCGGGGATAGCAATCAGCCCCAGCATTTT
CASSGDSNQPQHF
>TRBJ2-3|once|TRBV10-2|TRBD2
TGCGCCAGCAGTGACGGTGGGGGGGTACAGTATTTT
CASSDGGGVQYF
>TRBJ1-5|NA|TRBV3-1/TRBV3-2|NA
TGTGCCAGCAGCCACTCGGAGAGCAATCAGCCCCAGCATTTT
CASSHSESNQPQHF
>TRBJ1-3|NA|TRBV30|TRBD1
TGTGCCTGGGGACAGGGGGCTGGAGGAAACACCATATATTTT
CAWGQGAGGNTIYF
>TRBJ2-3|NA|TRBV10-3|TRBD2
TGTGCCATCAGTGAGTCGGGACTAGCTGTCGATACGCAGTATTTT
CAISESGLAVDTQYF
>TRBJ1-1|NA|TRBV13|NA
TGTGCCAGCAGCTTACGAGACAGCGAAGCTTTCTTT
CASSLRDSEAFF
>TRBJ1-4|NA|TRBV7-8|NA
TGTGCCAGCAGGCAGACCGAGGCTAATGAAAAACTGTTTTTT
CASRQTEANEKLFF
>TRBJ2-7|NA|TRBV3-1/TRBV3-2|TRBD2
TGTGCCAGCAGCGCAAGGGGAGGGGCCTACGAGCAGTACTTC
CASSARGGAYEQYF
>TRBJ1-1|NA|TRBV3-1/TRBV3-2|NA
TGTGCCAGCAGCCAGTTTAGCAGGGTGGCTGAAGCTTTCTTT
CASSQFSRVAEAFF